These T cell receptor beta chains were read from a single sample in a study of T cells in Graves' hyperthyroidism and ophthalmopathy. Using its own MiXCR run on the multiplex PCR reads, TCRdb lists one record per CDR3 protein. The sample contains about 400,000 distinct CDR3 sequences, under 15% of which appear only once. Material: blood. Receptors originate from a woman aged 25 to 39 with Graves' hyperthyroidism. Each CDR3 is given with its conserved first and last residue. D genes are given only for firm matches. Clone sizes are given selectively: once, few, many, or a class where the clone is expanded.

CDR3nt: TGTGCCAGTACCCGACAGGGGAATGAAAAACTGTTTTTT
CDR3aa: CASTRQGNEKLFF
d_gene: TRBD1
v_gene: TRBV28
j_gene: TRBJ1-4
abundance: NA

CDR3nt: TGTGCCAGCAGCTTCGGTCGGCAATCCTCCTACAATGAGCAGTTCTTC
CDR3aa: CASSFGRQSSYNEQFF
d_gene: NA
v_gene: TRBV13
j_gene: TRBJ2-1
abundance: many

CDR3nt: TGCGCCAGCAGCCCGGAACCTACAGGAACCTACGAGCAGTACTTC
CDR3aa: CASSPEPTGTYEQYF
d_gene: NA
v_gene: TRBV5-1
j_gene: TRBJ2-7
abundance: NA

CDR3nt: TGTGCCAGCAGCCAAGAGAGGCAGGGGGCTGGTGAGCAGTACTTC
CDR3aa: CASSQERQGAGEQYF
d_gene: TRBD1
v_gene: TRBV3-1
j_gene: TRBJ2-7
abundance: NA

CDR3nt: TGTGCCTGGAGCGCATACCGGGCCAACACCGGGGAGCTGTTTTTT
CDR3aa: CAWSAYRANTGELFF
d_gene: NA
v_gene: TRBV30
j_gene: TRBJ2-2
abundance: many

CDR3nt: TGTGCCAGCAGTTTCCCCAGCGAGAGGTTCTATGAGCAGTTCTTC
CDR3aa: CASSFPSERFYEQFF
d_gene: NA
v_gene: TRBV28
j_gene: TRBJ2-1
abundance: NA

CDR3nt: TGCGCCAGCAGCTTGAGCGAGGATGAGCAGTTCTTC
CDR3aa: CASSLSEDEQFF
d_gene: NA
v_gene: TRBV5-1
j_gene: TRBJ2-1
abundance: many

CDR3nt: TGTGCCAGCAGTCCCCCTGGGAGGGCAGTCTACTTAGCCAAAAACATTCAGTACTTC
CDR3aa: CASSPPGRAVYLAKNIQYF
d_gene: TRBD2
v_gene: TRBV28
j_gene: TRBJ2-4
abundance: NA

CDR3nt: TGCAGTGCTAGAGATATGAGGGGCACTGAAGCTTTCTTT
CDR3aa: CSARDMRGTEAFF
d_gene: NA
v_gene: TRBV20-1
j_gene: TRBJ1-1
abundance: many

CDR3nt: TGTGCCAGCAGCCCAGTCGGACAGGGGGCGGGTGAGCAGTACTTC
CDR3aa: CASSPVGQGAGEQYF
d_gene: TRBD1
v_gene: TRBV7-2
j_gene: TRBJ2-7
abundance: NA

CDR3nt: TGTGCCAGCAGCACCCTCCGGGACTCAAGCTACGAGCAGTACTTC
CDR3aa: CASSTLRDSSYEQYF
d_gene: NA
v_gene: TRBV7-8
j_gene: TRBJ2-7
abundance: few

CDR3nt: TGCAGTGCTAGCCCAGGACAGGACTGGTACACAGATACGCAGTATTTT
CDR3aa: CSASPGQDWYTDTQYF
d_gene: TRBD1
v_gene: TRBV20-1
j_gene: TRBJ2-3
abundance: many

CDR3nt: TGCAGTGCCGCCGGAGAGGGGCGGAACACTGAAGCTTTCTTT
CDR3aa: CSAAGEGRNTEAFF
d_gene: NA
v_gene: TRBV20-1
j_gene: TRBJ1-1
abundance: NA

CDR3nt: TGTGCCAGCAGAGAAATAACCGGGACAGCAGTCCCTCCTGAAGCTTTCTTT
CDR3aa: CASREITGTAVPPEAFF
d_gene: TRBD1
v_gene: TRBV27
j_gene: TRBJ1-1
abundance: NA

CDR3nt: TGTGCCAGCAGTCTGACACTGAGCTCCTACAATGAGCAGTTCTTC
CDR3aa: CASSLTLSSYNEQFF
d_gene: NA
v_gene: TRBV5-6
j_gene: TRBJ2-1
abundance: many

CDR3nt: TGCAGTGCCGTATACGGGAGCTCGTACTTC
CDR3aa: CSAVYGSSYF
d_gene: NA
v_gene: TRBV20-1
j_gene: TRBJ2-5
abundance: NA

CDR3nt: TGTGCCATCAGCGGGCGGGGACAGACTTCGGACGAGCAGTACTTC
CDR3aa: CAISGRGQTSDEQYF
d_gene: NA
v_gene: TRBV10-3
j_gene: TRBJ2-7
abundance: NA

CDR3nt: TGCAGCGCTAGAGATCTGGCGGGAGACTTCAATGAGCAGTACTTC
CDR3aa: CSARDLAGDFNEQYF
d_gene: TRBD2
v_gene: TRBV20-1
j_gene: TRBJ2-7
abundance: NA

CDR3nt: TGCAGTGCTAGGCCGACAGGGTCGCAGCCCCAGCATTTT
CDR3aa: CSARPTGSQPQHF
d_gene: TRBD1
v_gene: TRBV20-1
j_gene: TRBJ1-5
abundance: few

CDR3nt: TGTGCCAGCAGCTTAGTACCTGACAGGCGAAATCAGCCCCAGCATTTT
CDR3aa: CASSLVPDRRNQPQHF
d_gene: NA
v_gene: TRBV11-3
j_gene: TRBJ1-5
abundance: many

CDR3nt: TGTGCCAGCAGCTCGGCCAGGGAGGGCGGTTCACCCCTCCACTTT
CDR3aa: CASSSAREGGSPLHF
d_gene: NA
v_gene: TRBV7-9
j_gene: TRBJ1-6
abundance: NA

CDR3nt: TGTGCCAGCAGCTCCAACAGGGGGGACACCGGGGAGCTGTTTTTT
CDR3aa: CASSSNRGDTGELFF
d_gene: TRBD1
v_gene: TRBV7-2
j_gene: TRBJ2-2
abundance: many

CDR3nt: TGCAGCGCCTCTAAACGAGGAGATCTAGATACGCAGTATTTT
CDR3aa: CSASKRGDLDTQYF
d_gene: NA
v_gene: TRBV29-1
j_gene: TRBJ2-3
abundance: many

CDR3nt: TGTGCCAGCAGTCGGTCGGGAGGGCTGGAGACCCAGTACTTC
CDR3aa: CASSRSGGLETQYF
d_gene: TRBD2
v_gene: TRBV12-3/TRBV12-4
j_gene: TRBJ2-5
abundance: NA